This T cell receptor beta chain comes out of a study of shared clonotypes between healthy human individuals. Data came from immunoSEQ multiplex PCR; TCRdb stores just in-frame clones and leaves some out. The sample has about 1 million clones, 65% to 75% seen once. Comment on this clone: Its antigen is unidentified.

Study-level findings and limits: Deeper or shallower sequencing was expected to change how clonotypes are shared among donors.

The CDR3 covers 14 residues. The germline V gene encodes CDR1 MNHEY and CDR2 SVGAGI. V was clipped by 0 bases and J by 6 bases, with 12 bases between them. The source of this sequence is a man younger than 35 in good health. Sample: memory CD4+ T cells sorted from blood. Regarding subset: CD45RA-negative fraction. The V and J genes are TRBV6-5 and TRBJ2-7, with D uncertain. As DNA, the CDR3 is TGTGCCAGCAGTTACTCGGCACCTCCAAGCGAGCAGTACTTC. Translating gives CASSYSAPPSEQYF.